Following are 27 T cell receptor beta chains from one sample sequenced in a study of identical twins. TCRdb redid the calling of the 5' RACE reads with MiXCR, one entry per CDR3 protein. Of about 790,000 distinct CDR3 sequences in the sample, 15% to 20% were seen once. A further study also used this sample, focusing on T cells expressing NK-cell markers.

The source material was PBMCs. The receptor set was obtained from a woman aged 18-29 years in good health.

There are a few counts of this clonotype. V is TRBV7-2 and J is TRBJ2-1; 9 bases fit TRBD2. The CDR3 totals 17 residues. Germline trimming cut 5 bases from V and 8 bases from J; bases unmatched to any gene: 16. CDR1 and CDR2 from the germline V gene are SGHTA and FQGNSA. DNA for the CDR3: TGTGCCAGCAGCCCGTTCGACATAGCGGGAGAAGGAGATGAGCAGTTCTTC. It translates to CASSPFDIAGEGDEQFF.

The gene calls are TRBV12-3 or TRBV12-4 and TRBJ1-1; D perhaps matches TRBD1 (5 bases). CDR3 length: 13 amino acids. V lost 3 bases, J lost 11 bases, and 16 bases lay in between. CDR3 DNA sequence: TGTGCCAGCAGTTTGTTAGGGGCATCCGGGGCTTTCTTT. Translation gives CASSLLGASGAFF.

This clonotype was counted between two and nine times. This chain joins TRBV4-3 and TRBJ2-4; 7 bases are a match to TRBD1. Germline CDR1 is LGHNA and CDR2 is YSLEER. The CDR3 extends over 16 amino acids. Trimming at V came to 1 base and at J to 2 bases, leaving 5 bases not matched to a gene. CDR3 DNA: TGCGCCAGCAGCCAAGTGGTACAGGGGTCCAAAAACATTCAGTACTTC. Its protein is CASSQVVQGSKNIQYF.

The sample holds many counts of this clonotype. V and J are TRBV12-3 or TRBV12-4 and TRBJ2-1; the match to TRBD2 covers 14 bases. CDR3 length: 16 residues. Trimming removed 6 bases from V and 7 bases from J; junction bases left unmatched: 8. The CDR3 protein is CASSPPGLAGANEQFF. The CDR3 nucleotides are TGTGCCAGCAGCCCCCCGGGACTAGCGGGAGCAAATGAGCAGTTCTTC.

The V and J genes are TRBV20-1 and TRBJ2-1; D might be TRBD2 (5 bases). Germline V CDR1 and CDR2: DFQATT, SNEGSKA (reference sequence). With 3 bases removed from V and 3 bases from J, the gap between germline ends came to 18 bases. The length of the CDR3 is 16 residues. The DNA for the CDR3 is TGCAGTGCTAGGCCTTTTGGAGCGGAGATCTACAATGAGCAGTTCTTC. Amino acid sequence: CSARPFGAEIYNEQFF.

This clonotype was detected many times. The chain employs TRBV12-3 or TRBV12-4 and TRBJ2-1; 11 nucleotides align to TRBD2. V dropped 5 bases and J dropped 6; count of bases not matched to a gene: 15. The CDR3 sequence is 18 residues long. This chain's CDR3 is CASSHISGRGAHSNEQFF. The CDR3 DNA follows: TGTGCCAGCAGTCACATTAGCGGGAGGGGAGCTCATAGCAATGAGCAGTTCTTC.

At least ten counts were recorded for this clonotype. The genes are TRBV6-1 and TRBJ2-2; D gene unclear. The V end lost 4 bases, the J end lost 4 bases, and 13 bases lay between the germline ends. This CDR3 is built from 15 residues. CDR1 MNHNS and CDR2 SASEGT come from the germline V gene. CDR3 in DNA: TGTGCCAGCAGTGCTAGGCAGTTGATCACCGGGGAGCTGTTTTTT. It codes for CASSARQLITGELFF.

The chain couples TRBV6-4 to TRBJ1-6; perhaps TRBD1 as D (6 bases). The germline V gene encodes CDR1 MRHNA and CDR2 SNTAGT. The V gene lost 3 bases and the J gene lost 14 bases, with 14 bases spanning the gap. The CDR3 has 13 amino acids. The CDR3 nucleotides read TGTGCCAGCAGTGAGGCAGTCAGGGGAACCCTCCACTTT. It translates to CASSEAVRGTLHF.

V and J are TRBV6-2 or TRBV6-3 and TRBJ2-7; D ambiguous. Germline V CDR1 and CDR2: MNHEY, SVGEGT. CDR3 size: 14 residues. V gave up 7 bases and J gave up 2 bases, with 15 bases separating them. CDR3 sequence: CASTHRTETYEQYF. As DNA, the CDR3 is TGTGCCAGCACCCATAGGACGGAGACCTACGAGCAGTACTTC.

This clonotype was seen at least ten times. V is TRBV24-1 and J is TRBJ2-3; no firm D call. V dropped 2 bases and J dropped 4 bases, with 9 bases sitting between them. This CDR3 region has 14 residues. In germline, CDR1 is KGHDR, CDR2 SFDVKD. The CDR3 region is CATSDWRDADTQYF. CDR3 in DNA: TGTGCCACCAGTGATTGGAGAGATGCAGATACGCAGTATTTT.

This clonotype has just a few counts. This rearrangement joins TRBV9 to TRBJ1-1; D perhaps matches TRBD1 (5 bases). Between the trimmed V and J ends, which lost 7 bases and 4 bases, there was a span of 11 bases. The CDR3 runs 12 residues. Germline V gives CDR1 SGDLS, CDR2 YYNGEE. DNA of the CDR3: TGTGCCAGCGGCAGGGTGAGCACTGAAGCTTTCTTT. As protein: CASGRVSTEAFF.

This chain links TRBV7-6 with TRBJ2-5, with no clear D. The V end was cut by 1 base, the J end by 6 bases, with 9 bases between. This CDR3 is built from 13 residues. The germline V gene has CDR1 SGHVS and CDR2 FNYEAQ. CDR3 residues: CASSLGVEKTQYF. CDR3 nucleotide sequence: TGTGCCAGCAGCTTAGGTGTAGAGAAGACCCAGTACTTC.

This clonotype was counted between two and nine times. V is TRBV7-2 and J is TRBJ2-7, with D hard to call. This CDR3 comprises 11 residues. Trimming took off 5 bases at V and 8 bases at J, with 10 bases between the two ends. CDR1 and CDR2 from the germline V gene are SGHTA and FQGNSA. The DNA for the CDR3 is TGTGCCAGCAGCCTTGGAGAAAAGCAGTACTTC. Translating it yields CASSLGEKQYF.

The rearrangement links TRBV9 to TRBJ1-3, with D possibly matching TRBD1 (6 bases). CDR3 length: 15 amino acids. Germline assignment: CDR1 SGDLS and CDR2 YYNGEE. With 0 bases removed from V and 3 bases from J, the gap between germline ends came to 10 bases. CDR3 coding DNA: TGTGCCAGCAGCGTAGCGAACAGGGTTGGAAACACCATATATTTT. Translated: CASSVANRVGNTIYF.

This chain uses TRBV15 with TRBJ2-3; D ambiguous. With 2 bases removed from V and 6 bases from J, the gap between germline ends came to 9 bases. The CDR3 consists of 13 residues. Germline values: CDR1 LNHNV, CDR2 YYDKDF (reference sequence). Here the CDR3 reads CATSRQLRDTQYF. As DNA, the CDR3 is TGTGCCACCAGCAGACAGCTAAGGGATACGCAGTATTTT.

CDR3 loop: CASSKEAGGPLDEQFF. In DNA, the CDR3 is TGCGCCAGCAGCAAAGAAGCGGGGGGGCCTCTGGATGAGCAGTTCTTC. The chain has TRBV5-1 and TRBJ2-1; 10 nucleotides line up with TRBD2. CDR3 length: 16 residues. Trimming cost V 4 bases and J 8 bases; bases outside gene matches: 12. The germline V gene encodes CDR1 SGHRS and CDR2 YFSETQ.

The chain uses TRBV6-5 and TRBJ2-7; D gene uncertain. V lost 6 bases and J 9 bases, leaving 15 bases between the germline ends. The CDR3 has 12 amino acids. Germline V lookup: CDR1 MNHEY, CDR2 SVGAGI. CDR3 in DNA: TGTGCCAGCAGCCCAGGATCCTCCGGGCAGTACTTC. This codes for CASSPGSSGQYF.

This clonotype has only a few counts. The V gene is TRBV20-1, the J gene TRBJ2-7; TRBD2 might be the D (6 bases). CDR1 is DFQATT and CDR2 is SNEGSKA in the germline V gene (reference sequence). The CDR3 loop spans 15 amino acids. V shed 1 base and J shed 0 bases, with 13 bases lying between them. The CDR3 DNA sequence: TGCAGTGCTAGAGTATTTGACGGGGGCTCCTACGAGCAGTACTTC. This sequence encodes CSARVFDGGSYEQYF.

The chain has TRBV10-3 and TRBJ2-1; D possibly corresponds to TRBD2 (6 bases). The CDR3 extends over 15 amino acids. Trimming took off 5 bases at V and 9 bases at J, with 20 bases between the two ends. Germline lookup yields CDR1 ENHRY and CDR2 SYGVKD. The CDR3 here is CAISSKPWGGAEQFF. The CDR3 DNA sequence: TGTGCCATCAGTTCTAAGCCCTGGGGCGGGGCTGAGCAGTTCTTC.

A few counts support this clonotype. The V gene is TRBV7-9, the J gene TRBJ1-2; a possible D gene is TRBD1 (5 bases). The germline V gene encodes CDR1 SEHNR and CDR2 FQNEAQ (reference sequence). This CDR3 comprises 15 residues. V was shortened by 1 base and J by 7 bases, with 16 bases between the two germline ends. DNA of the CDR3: TGTGCCAGCAGCTTAGGCATAGGGACGGCGTCTGGCTACACCTTC. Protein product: CASSLGIGTASGYTF.

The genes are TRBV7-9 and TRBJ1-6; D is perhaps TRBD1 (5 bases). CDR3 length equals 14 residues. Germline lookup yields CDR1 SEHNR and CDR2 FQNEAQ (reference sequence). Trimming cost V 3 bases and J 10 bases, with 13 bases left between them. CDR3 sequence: CASSFPGRESPLHF. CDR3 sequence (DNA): TGTGCCAGCAGCTTCCCGGGGCGGGAATCACCCCTCCACTTT.

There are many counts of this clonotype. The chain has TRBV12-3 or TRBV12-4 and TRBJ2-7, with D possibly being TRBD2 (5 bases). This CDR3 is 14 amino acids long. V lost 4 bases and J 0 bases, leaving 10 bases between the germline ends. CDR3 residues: CASSYRGSSYEQYF. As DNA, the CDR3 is TGTGCCAGCAGTTACCGGGGAAGCTCCTACGAGCAGTACTTC.

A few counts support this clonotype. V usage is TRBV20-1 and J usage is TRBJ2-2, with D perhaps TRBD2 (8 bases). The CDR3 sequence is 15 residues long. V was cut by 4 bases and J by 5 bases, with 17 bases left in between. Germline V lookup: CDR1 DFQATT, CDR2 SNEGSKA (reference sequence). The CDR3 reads CSAIPGGLETGELFF. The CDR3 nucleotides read TGCAGTGCTATCCCAGGGGGACTAGAAACCGGGGAGCTGTTTTTT.

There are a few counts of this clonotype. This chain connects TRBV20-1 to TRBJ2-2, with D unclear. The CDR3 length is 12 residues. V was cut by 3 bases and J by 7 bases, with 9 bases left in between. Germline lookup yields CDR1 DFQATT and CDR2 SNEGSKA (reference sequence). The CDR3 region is CSASYGHGELFF. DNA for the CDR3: TGCAGTGCTAGTTACGGCCACGGGGAGCTGTTTTTT.

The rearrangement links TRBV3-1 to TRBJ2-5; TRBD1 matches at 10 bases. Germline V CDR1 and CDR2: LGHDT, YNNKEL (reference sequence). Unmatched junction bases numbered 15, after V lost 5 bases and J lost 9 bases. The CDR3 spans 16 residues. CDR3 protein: CASSSSRRDRGRSQYF. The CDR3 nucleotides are TGTGCCAGCAGCTCTAGCCGCCGGGACAGGGGCCGTTCCCAGTACTTC.

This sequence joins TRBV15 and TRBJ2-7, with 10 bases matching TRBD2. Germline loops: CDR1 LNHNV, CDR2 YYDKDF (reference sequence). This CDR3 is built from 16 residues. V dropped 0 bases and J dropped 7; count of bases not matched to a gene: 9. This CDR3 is CATSRDGAGGEVEQYF. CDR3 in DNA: TGTGCCACCAGCAGAGACGGAGCGGGGGGGGAAGTTGAGCAGTACTTC.

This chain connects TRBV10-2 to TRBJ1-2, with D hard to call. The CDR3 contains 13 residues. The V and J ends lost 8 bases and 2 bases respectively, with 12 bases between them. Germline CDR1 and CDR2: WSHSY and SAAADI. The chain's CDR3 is CASASRPNYGYTF. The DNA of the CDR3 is TGCGCCAGCGCTAGCAGACCAAACTATGGCTACACCTTC.